This passage covers 11 T cell receptor beta chains from one sample sequenced in a study of T cells in Graves' hyperthyroidism and ophthalmopathy (dated by TCRdb to between 2019 and 2020). The library was obtained by multiplex PCR. Instrument used: Illumina HiSeq 2000. The TCR beta CDR3 regions were amplified from RNA transcripts. The first round of RT-PCR for the TCR CDR3 was performed with the HTBI primer set and the Qiagen OneStep RT-PCR kit. The public reads were reprocessed in TCRdb via fastp at Q25 and MiXCR, keeping in-frame beta chains. All rows with the same CDR3 protein become a single entry with the most common DNA and genes. The sample records fewer than 750,000 distinct CDR3 sequences, roughly 15% of which are singletons. Of the sample, about 12% falls within the top ten clones. The sequenced sample consisted of blood. These receptors all come from a woman between 50 and 59 years old with Graves' ophthalmopathy.

This clonotype has at least ten counts. The genes are TRBV20-1 and TRBJ2-7, with TRBD1 identical over 9 bases. J was trimmed by 2 bases and V by 3 bases; bases with no gene match: 8. The CDR3 is 15 residues long. Germline loops: CDR1 DFQATT, CDR2 SNEGSKA (reference sequence). CDR3 nucleotides: TGCAGTGCTAGTCAAGGACAGGGGATCACCTACGAGCAGTACTTC. Protein: CSASQGQGITYEQYF.

The rearrangement uses TRBV25-1 and TRBJ1-1; 7 bases map to TRBD1. This CDR3 contains 13 residues. Losses at the gene ends were 4 bases for V and 8 bases for J; bases not matched to a gene: 7. Germline V gene data show CDR1 as MGHDK and CDR2 as SYGVNS. In DNA form, the CDR3 reads TGTGCCAGCAGTGGACAGGGTGTCGGGGAAGCTTTCTTT. Protein: CASSGQGVGEAFF. Looking up the rest from reference TRBV25-1 and TRBJ1-1 gives the full variable domain: EADIYQTPRYLVIGTGKKITLECSQTMGHDKMYWYQQDPGMELHLIHYSYGVNSTEKGDLSSESTVSRIRTEHFPLTLESARPSHTSQYLCASSGQGVGEAFFGQGTRLTVV.

This clonotype was seen a handful of times. As DNA, the CDR3 is TGTGCCAGCAGCCAGGACTTTGGGGCCAGCGGGCATTACGAGCAGTACTTC. Amino acids: CASSQDFGASGHYEQYF. The chain carries TRBV3-2 and TRBJ2-7; whether TRBD1, the table's D call, matches the DNA was not checked. TRBV3-2 represents a pseudogene. The CDR3 is 17 residues long.

The chain recombines TRBV6-2 or TRBV6-3 with TRBJ2-1; TRBD2 agrees at 9 bases. Germline-derived CDR1 and CDR2 are MNHEY and SVGEGT. V gave up 2 bases and J gave up 8 bases; unmatched junction bases: 10. This CDR3 contains 16 residues. The CDR3 reads CASSYGELAGFHEQFF. The CDR3 region has the DNA TGTGCCAGCAGTTACGGGGAACTAGCGGGTTTCCATGAGCAGTTCTTC.

This clonotype has a count of ten or more. V is TRBV27 and J is TRBJ2-1; D unresolved. Germline CDR1 and CDR2: MNHEY and SMNVEV (reference sequence). The V end lost 1 base, the J end lost 0 bases, and 10 bases lay between the germline ends. The CDR3 runs 16 residues. In nucleotides, the CDR3 is TGTGCCAGCAGTTTATATGGGGTCTCCTCCTACAATGAGCAGTTCTTC. Its protein product is CASSLYGVSSYNEQFF.

This chain's CDR3 is CASEKWRNTGELFF. For the CDR3, the DNA is TGTGCCAGCGAAAAGTGGCGTAACACCGGGGAGCTGTTTTTT. The chain uses TRBV27 and TRBJ2-2; D is ambiguous. V lost 8 bases and J 2 bases, leaving 12 bases between the germline ends. The CDR3 covers 14 residues. Germline V lookup: CDR1 MNHEY, CDR2 SMNVEV (reference sequence).

The chain carries TRBV6-1 and TRBJ2-1; 11 bases line up with TRBD2. Germline lookup yields CDR1 MNHNS and CDR2 SASEGT. This CDR3 has 16 residues. The V segment lost 1 base and the J segment 10 bases; nucleotides outside the gene matches: 9. The CDR3 is CASSEVVAGGLGEQFF. The CDR3 DNA is TGTGCCAGCAGTGAAGTAGTAGCGGGAGGGCTAGGGGAGCAGTTCTTC.

This sequence joins TRBV4-1 and TRBJ1-1; D remains unclear. The CDR3 spans 16 residues. Trimming took off 0 bases at V and 0 bases at J, with 11 bases between the two ends. Germline CDR1 is MGHRA and CDR2 is YSYEKL. The CDR3 region is CASSQELPRMNTEAFF. CDR3 in DNA: TGCGCCAGCAGCCAAGAATTGCCACGCATGAACACTGAAGCTTTCTTT.

This clonotype showed up just once. The chain uses TRBV5-1 and TRBJ2-7; TRBD2 might be the D (5 bases). The length of the CDR3 is 15 residues. Trimming pared 4 bases from V and 2 bases from J, leaving 16 bases between. From germline, CDR1 is SGHRS and CDR2 YFSETQ. CDR3 sequence reads: CASSVLAGKAYEQYF. The CDR3 DNA reads as TGCGCCAGCAGCGTTCTAGCCGGGAAAGCCTACGAGCAGTACTTC.

This clonotype has more than one count but fewer than ten. The chain combines TRBV6-1 with TRBJ1-6, with 10 bases lining up with TRBD1. Germline V gene data show CDR1 as MNHNS and CDR2 as SASEGT. CDR3 size: 16 residues. The J segment lost 6 bases and the V segment lost 6 bases, leaving 8 bases of the junction unmatched. The CDR3 nucleotides read TGTGCCAGCAGAGAAAAAAGGGACAGGGGTAATTCACCCCTCCACTTT. This sequence encodes CASREKRDRGNSPLHF.

The chain links TRBV25-1 to TRBJ2-7, with 12 bases that match TRBD2. The germline V gene encodes CDR1 MGHDK and CDR2 SYGVNS. This CDR3 contains 15 residues. V lost 3 bases, J lost 5 bases, and 5 bases stayed unmatched. As DNA, the CDR3 is TGTGCCAGCAGTGACGGACTAGCGGGAAACAACGAGCAGTACTTC. The encoded protein is CASSDGLAGNNEQYF.